These 27 T cell receptor beta chains came from one sample sequenced in a study of T cells expressing NK-cell markers. TCRdb re-called the 5' RACE reads, yielding one record per CDR3 amino acid sequence without DNA. Reported are about 460,000 distinct CDR3 sequences; the ten largest clones contain 1.4%. The sample consisted of blood T cells: a sorted CD56 or NKG2C T cell subset, CD4+ or CD8+ T cells, or bulk PBMC T cells (not recorded which). Receptors were obtained from a woman between 45 and 65 years old in good health.

The rearrangement uses TRBV7-9 and TRBJ1-1; with no DNA, the TCRdb D assignment of TRBD1 cannot be verified. The CDR3 contains 12 residues. The germline gives CDR1 SEHNR, CDR2 FQNEAQ (reference sequence). CDR3 region: CASSPSIGVAFF.

This sequence joins TRBV20-1 and TRBJ2-5; TCRdb outputs TRBD2, but without DNA this stays unchecked. The CDR3 consists of 17 residues. Germline lookup yields CDR1 DFQATT and CDR2 SNEGSKA (reference sequence). The CDR3 protein is CSAPLGSGGFPGETQYF.

CDR3 loop: CATSGRIGGTSYNEQFF. The genes are TRBV24-1 and TRBJ2-1; the D gene TCRdb calls, TRBD2, cannot be checked with no DNA. The germline V gene has CDR1 KGHDR and CDR2 SFDVKD. The CDR3 consists of 17 residues.

The V call is TRBV18, the J call TRBJ2-1; TCRdb names TRBD1, which stays unverified in the absence of DNA. The CDR3 totals 15 residues. Germline assignment: CDR1 KGHSH and CDR2 LQKENI. CDR3 in amino acids: CASSPVQGKNNEQFF.

This rearrangement joins TRBV27 to TRBJ2-7; TCRdb calls TRBD2, which cannot be checked without DNA. The CDR3 totals 16 residues. Germline values: CDR1 MNHEY, CDR2 SMNVEV (reference sequence). The chain's CDR3 is CASSLLQGLPYSEQYF.

The J gene is TRBJ1-1, the V gene TRBV5-1; the D call of TRBD1 rests on TCRdb alone, since no DNA is present to check it. This CDR3 has 19 amino acids. CDR1 is SGHRS and CDR2 is YFSETQ in the germline V gene. The CDR3 protein is CASSLYPPGQGAVNTEAFF.

The chain employs TRBV5-6 and TRBJ2-1; there is no DNA to check the TCRdb D call of TRBD1. The CDR3 totals 14 residues. CDR1 is SGHDT, CDR2 YYEEEE, per germline. CDR3 sequence reads: CASSSRIPPNEQFF.

J is TRBJ2-3 and V is TRBV7-9; TCRdb returns TRBD2, unconfirmable since there is no DNA. CDR1 is SEHNR and CDR2 is FQNEAQ in the germline V gene (reference sequence). The CDR3 loop spans 17 amino acids. The chain's CDR3 is CASSPRASGRVTDTQYF.

The chain combines TRBV7-9 with TRBJ2-1; TCRdb proposes TRBD2, but this gene call is untestable without DNA. CDR3 length: 20 amino acids. Germline-derived CDR1 and CDR2 are SEHNR and FQNEAQ (reference sequence). CDR3 protein: CASSAPGLAGGPESYNEQFF.

The CDR3 region is CASSLLPTRGEQFF. The rearrangement links TRBV12-3 or TRBV12-4 to TRBJ2-1; TCRdb gives TRBD1 as the D gene, but with no DNA this cannot be confirmed. The CDR3 extends over 14 amino acids.

The chain recombines TRBV7-9 with TRBJ1-1; the TCRdb call, TRBD1, lacks DNA for checking. There are 14 residues in the CDR3. CDR1 SEHNR and CDR2 FQNEAQ come from the germline V gene (reference sequence). CDR3 sequence reads: CASSLRDSGTEAFF.

The rearrangement links TRBV19 to TRBJ1-1; TCRdb selects TRBD1, and the lack of DNA leaves this call unchecked. The CDR3 has 13 residues. CDR1 and CDR2 from the germline V gene are LNHDA and SQIVND (reference sequence). The CDR3 here is CASRSYRGSEAFF.

The chain combines TRBV20-1 with TRBJ2-3; without DNA, the TCRdb call of TRBD2 cannot be checked. The length of the CDR3 is 13 residues. Germline values: CDR1 DFQATT, CDR2 SNEGSKA (reference sequence). Here the CDR3 reads CSAGGTTQGTQYF.

This chain links TRBV3-1 with TRBJ2-2; the TRBD1 assignment by TCRdb is unverifiable without DNA. The CDR3 contains 15 residues. The germline V gene encodes CDR1 LGHDT and CDR2 YNNKEL (reference sequence). CDR3 region: CASGTGQGLVGELFF.

The chain joins TRBV6-5 to TRBJ2-7. This CDR3 has 14 amino acids. Per the germline V gene, CDR1 is MNHEY and CDR2 is SVGAGI. CDR3: CASSYSAQAYEQYF.

This sequence joins TRBV5-1 and TRBJ2-4; TCRdb lists TRBD1, though no DNA is available to test this call. Germline values: CDR1 SGHRS, CDR2 YFSETQ. This CDR3 contains 14 residues. CDR3: CASSLEDRGNIQYF.

The chain uses TRBV14 and TRBJ2-1; TCRdb names TRBD2, which stays unverified in the absence of DNA. The CDR3 sequence is 16 residues long. The germline V gene has CDR1 SGHDN and CDR2 FVKESK. CDR3 sequence reads: CASSPIAGGLYNEQFF.

The chain is built from TRBV12-3 or TRBV12-4 and TRBJ2-1. The CDR3 has 12 amino acids. CDR3 residues: CASFGYTNEQFF.

The J gene is TRBJ2-1, the V gene TRBV20-1; TCRdb names TRBD2, which stays unverified in the absence of DNA. This CDR3 has 15 residues. Looked up from germline, CDR1 is DFQATT and CDR2 is SNEGSKA (reference sequence). CDR3 loop: CSARESGIEGNEQFF.

The chain has TRBV6-1 and TRBJ1-1; the D gene TCRdb calls, TRBD1, cannot be checked with no DNA. CDR1 and CDR2 (germline): MNHNS, SASEGT. This CDR3 has 15 residues. CDR3 amino acids: CASSRDGRGDTEAFF.

CDR3 sequence reads: CASSLQTDETDTQYF. V and J are TRBV12-3 or TRBV12-4 and TRBJ2-3; TCRdb calls TRBD1, which cannot be checked without DNA. This CDR3 spans 15 amino acids.

The rearrangement joins TRBV12-5 to TRBJ1-4; as DNA is missing, the TRBD1 call by TCRdb cannot be tested. The CDR3 runs 14 residues. Germline CDR1 reads LGHNT; CDR2 reads FRNRAP. The CDR3 spells CASGFGTVNEKLFF.

V and J are TRBV30 and TRBJ1-5; the D call from TCRdb, TRBD1, cannot be confirmed without DNA. The CDR3 is 16 amino acids. Germline V gene sequence: CDR1 GTSNPN, CDR2 SVGIG (reference sequence). CDR3 protein: CAWSLPTGFSNQPQHF.

The V call is TRBV2, the J call TRBJ1-3; TCRdb's D gene call, TRBD1, goes unchecked for lack of DNA. Germline V gene data show CDR1 as SNHLY and CDR2 as FYNNEI. CDR3 size: 14 residues. CDR3 residues: CASTPGTSGNTIYF. The full variable domain, in which reference TRBV2 and TRBJ1-3 provide the parts outside the CDR3, is EPEVTQTPSHQVTQMGQEVILRCVPISNHLYFYWYRQILGQKVEFLVSFYNNEISEKSEIFDDQFSVERPDGSNFTLKIRSTKLEDSAMYFCASTPGTSGNTIYFGEGSWLTVV.

This chain links TRBV20-1 with TRBJ2-3; TCRdb proposes TRBD2, but this gene call is untestable without DNA. This CDR3 spans 17 amino acids. Germline V gene data show CDR1 as DFQATT and CDR2 as SNEGSKA (reference sequence). CDR3 loop: CSAPYLAGGRASDTQYF.

The V and J genes are TRBV9 and TRBJ2-7; TCRdb lists TRBD1, though no DNA is available to test this call. Per germline, CDR1 SGDLS and CDR2 YYNGEE. The CDR3 consists of 15 residues. CDR3 residues: CASSVVPDGSYEQYF.

The chain joins TRBV11-2 to TRBJ1-3. Germline loops: CDR1 SGHAT, CDR2 FQNNGV. The CDR3 is made up of 13 amino acids. CDR3 sequence: CASSLVLGNTIYF.